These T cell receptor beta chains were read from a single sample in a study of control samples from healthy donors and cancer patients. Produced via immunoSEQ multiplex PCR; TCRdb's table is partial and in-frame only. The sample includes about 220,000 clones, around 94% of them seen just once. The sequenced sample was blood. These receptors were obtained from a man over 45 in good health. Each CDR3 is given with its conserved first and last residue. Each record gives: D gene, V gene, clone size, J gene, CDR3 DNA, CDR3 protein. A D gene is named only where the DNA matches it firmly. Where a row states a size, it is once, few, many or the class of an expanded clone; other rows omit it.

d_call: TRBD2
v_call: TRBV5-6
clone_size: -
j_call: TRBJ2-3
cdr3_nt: TGTGCCAGCAGCTTGGTGTCTAGCGGGGGAGATACGCAGTATTTT
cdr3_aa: CASSLVSSGGDTQYF

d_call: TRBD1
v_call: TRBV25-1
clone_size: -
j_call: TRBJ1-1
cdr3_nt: TGTGCCAGCAGTGTTGGGACAGGGAACACTGAAGCTTTCTTT
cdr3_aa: CASSVGTGNTEAFF

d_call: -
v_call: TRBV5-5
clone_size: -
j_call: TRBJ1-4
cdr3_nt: TGTGCCAGCAGCTTAGGAGGTGGGGTTAATGAAAAACTGTTTTTT
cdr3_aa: CASSLGGGVNEKLFF

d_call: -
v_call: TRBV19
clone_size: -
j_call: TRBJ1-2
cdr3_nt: TGTGCCAGTAGTCAATATAACTATGGCTACACCTTC
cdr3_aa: CASSQYNYGYTF

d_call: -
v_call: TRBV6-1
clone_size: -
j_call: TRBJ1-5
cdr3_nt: TGTGCCAGCAGTGAAGGCCTCCACTTCGGGACATATCAGCCCCAGCATTTT
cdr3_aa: CASSEGLHFGTYQPQHF

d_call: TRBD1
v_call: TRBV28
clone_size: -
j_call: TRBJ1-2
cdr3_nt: TGTGCCAGCCGGGACAGAATACTACGTTTC
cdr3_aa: CASRDRILRF

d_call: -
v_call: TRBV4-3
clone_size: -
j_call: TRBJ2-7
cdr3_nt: TGCGCCAGCAGCCAGTCTTCGGTCGGGGGCTACGAGCAGTACTTC
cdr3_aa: CASSQSSVGGYEQYF

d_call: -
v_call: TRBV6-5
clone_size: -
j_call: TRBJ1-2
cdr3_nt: TGTGCCAGCAATCCCAATATCTATGGCTACACCTTC
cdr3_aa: CASNPNIYGYTF

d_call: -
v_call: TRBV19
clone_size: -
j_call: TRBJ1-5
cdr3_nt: TGTGCCAGTAGTATGCCGGGGTTAGGAAATCAGCCCCAGCATTTT
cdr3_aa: CASSMPGLGNQPQHF

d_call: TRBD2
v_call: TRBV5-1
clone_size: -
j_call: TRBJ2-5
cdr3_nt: TGCGCCAGCAGCTTGGGGACTAGCAGGGAGACCCAGTACTTC
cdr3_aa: CASSLGTSRETQYF

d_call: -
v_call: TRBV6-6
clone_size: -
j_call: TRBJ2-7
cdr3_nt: TGTGCCAGCAGTTGGGGCGGCGAGCAGTACTTC
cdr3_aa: CASSWGGEQYF

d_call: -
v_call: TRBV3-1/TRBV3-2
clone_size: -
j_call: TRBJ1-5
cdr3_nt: TGTGCCAGCAGCCAAGGCGGAAATAGCAATCAGCCCCAGCATTTT
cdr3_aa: CASSQGGNSNQPQHF

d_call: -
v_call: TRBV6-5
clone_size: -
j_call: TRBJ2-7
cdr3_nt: TGCGCCAGCAGTTACTCTAGCGCTTACTCCTACGAGCAGTACTTC
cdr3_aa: CASSYSSAYSYEQYF

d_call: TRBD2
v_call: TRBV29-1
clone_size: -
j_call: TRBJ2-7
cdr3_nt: TGCAGCGTCACTAGCGGCACCTCCTACGAGCAGTACTTC
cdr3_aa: CSVTSGTSYEQYF

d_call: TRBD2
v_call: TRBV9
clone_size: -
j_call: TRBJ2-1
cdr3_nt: TGTGCCAGTTCAGCGGGAGGGAATGAGCAGTTCTTC
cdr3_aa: CASSAGGNEQFF

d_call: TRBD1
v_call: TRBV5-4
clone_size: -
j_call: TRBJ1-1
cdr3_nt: TGTGCCAGCAGCTTGGCAGGGGGGAGTTCGGCTTTCTTT
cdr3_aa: CASSLAGGSSAFF

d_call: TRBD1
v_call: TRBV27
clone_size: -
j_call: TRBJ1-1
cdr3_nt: TGTGCCAGCAGTTTTCTTAACAGGGGGCCTGAAGCTTTCTTT
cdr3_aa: CASSFLNRGPEAFF

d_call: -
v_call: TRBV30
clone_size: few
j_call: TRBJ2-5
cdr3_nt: TGTGCCTGGAGGGGGGAGACCCAGTACTTC
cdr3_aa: CAWRGETQYF

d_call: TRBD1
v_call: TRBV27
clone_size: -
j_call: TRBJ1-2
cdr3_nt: TGTGCCAGCAGGCCGACAGGGGGGAATGGCTACACCTTC
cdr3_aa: CASRPTGGNGYTF

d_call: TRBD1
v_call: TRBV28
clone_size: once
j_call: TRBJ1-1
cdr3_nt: TGTGCCAGTTCTCCAGGGGGCGCGGGGGGTGAAGCTTTCTTT
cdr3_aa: CASSPGGAGGEAFF

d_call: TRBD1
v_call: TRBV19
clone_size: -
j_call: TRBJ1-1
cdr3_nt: TGTGCCAGTAGTATAGCAGCAGGGGGTGGGATGAACACTGAAGCTTTCTTT
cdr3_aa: CASSIAAGGGMNTEAFF

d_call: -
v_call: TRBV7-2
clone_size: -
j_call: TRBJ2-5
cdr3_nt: TGTGCCAGCAGCTTAGCCCAGACCCAGTACTTC
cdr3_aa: CASSLAQTQYF

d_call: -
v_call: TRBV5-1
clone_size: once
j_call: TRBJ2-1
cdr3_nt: TGCGCCAGCAGCTTGAACAGGGAGAATGAGCAGTTCTTC
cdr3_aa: CASSLNRENEQFF

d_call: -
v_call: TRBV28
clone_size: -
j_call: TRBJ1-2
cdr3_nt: TGTGCCAGCAGCTCTCCACAGGGCTACACCTTC
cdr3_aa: CASSSPQGYTF

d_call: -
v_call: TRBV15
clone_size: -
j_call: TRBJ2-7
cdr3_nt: TGTGCCACCAGCAGACCGGGACTTGGCCACGAGCAGTACTTC
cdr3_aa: CATSRPGLGHEQYF

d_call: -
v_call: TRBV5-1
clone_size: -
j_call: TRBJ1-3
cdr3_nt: TGCGCCAGCAGCTCCGCAGGGATGCGAGGAAACACCATATATTTT
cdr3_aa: CASSSAGMRGNTIYF